The clone carrying this T cell receptor beta chain was seen repeatedly, ten times or more. Its antigen is undetermined. TCR beta CDR3 sequences were amplified from RNA transcripts. The TCR CDR3 first-round RT-PCR relied on the HTBI primer set. TCRdb reprocessed the multiplex PCR reads with MiXCR, giving one entry per CDR3 protein. Here the sample spans around 600,000 distinct CDR3 sequences, 14% being singletons. The record originates from a study of T cells in Graves' hyperthyroidism and ophthalmopathy. Findings and limits, study-wide: Most expanded thyroid clonotypes above 0.001 also appeared in blood.

The CDR3 loop spans 12 amino acids. Unmatched junction bases numbered 3, after V lost 3 bases and J lost 5 bases. Germline V gives CDR1 DFQATT, CDR2 SNEGSKA (reference sequence). The TCR originated in a woman aged 18-29 years with Graves' ophthalmopathy. The sequenced sample was blood. The genes are TRBV20-1 and TRBJ1-2, with 7 bases identical to TRBD1. CDR3 coding DNA: TGCAGTGCTAGGGGGACAGCTTATGGCTACACCTTC. Protein product: CSARGTAYGYTF.